Included here is one TCR beta chain sequence, with context. This entry is derived from a study of blood T cell repertoires in COVID-19. Study information: The United States, Italy and Spain provided the acute and convalescent COVID-19 samples. Nucleic acid was either cDNA or gDNA, and it came from T cells, B-cell-depleted T cells, or PBMCs.

Authors' data handling: Cell counts per sample came from amplifying reference gene primers. Profiled with immunoSEQ multiplex PCR; TCRdb holds only in-frame clones, not every one. D and trimming come from the DNA, and the V and J calls and clone size come from that table. The sample has under 250,000 clones, over 70% seen once. This CDR3 is built from 13 residues. This chain links TRBV21-1 with TRBJ2-7; TRBD2, the table's D call, was not compared with the DNA. TRBV21-1 is a pseudogene locus. The material sequenced was peripheral blood. The source of this sequence is a woman aged 80 or over with acute or convalescent COVID-19. This CDR3 is CASSRDFRREQYF. CDR3 nucleotides: TGTGCCAGCAGTAGGGACTTCCGACGCGAGCAGTACTTC.